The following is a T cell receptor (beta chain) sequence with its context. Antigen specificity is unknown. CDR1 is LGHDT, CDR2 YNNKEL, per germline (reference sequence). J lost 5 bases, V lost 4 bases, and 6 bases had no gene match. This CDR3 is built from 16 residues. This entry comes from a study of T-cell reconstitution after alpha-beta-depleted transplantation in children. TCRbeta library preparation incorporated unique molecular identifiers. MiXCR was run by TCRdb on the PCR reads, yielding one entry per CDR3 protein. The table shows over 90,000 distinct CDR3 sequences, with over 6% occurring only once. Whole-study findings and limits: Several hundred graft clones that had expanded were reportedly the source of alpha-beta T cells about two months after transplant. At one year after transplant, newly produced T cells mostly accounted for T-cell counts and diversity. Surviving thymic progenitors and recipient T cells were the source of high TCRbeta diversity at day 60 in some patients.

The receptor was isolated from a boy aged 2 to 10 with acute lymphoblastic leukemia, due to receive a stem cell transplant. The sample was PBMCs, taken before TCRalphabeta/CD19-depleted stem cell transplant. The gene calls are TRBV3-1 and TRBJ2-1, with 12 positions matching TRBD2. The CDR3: CASSPLLAGGDNEQFF. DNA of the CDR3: TGTGCCAGCAGCCCTCTCCTAGCGGGGGGGGACAATGAGCAGTTCTTC.